This T cell receptor beta chain is from a study of vaccination and CD4 T cells after COVID-19. This CDR3 comprises 14 residues. In germline, CDR1 is LNHDA, CDR2 SQIVND (reference sequence). Trimming stripped 7 bases from V and 4 bases from J, with 13 bases between. Scientists ran DNA taken from cultured CD4+ T cells through the Oncomine TCR Beta short-read assay for sequencing. TCRdb itself ran the PCR reads through MiXCR, one entry per CDR3 protein. The sample consists of almost 20,000 distinct CDR3 sequences, about three quarters of them appearing once. Regarding treatment: roughly 11-day PBMC culture with coronavirus spike peptide pools or control peptides (ViraFEST assay). ViraFEST used peptide pools to expand antigen-specific T cells and subsequently sequenced their TCRs. With regard to this clonotype: The antigen remains unidentified.

The chain carries TRBV19 and TRBJ2-2, with D possibly called TRBD1 or TRBD2 (5 bases each). This sequence was found in a human donor who received a COVID-19 vaccine. The sample in question was CD4+ T cells from blood, cultured in vitro, obtained after SARS-CoV-2 vaccination. Here the CDR3 DNA reads TGTGCCAGTACCCCATCAGGGACCACCGGGGAGCTGTTTTTT. Its protein product is CASTPSGTTGELFF.